This T cell receptor beta chain was sequenced during a study of tumor-infiltrating T cells and Merkel cell polyomavirus (dated by TCRdb to 2016 to 2017). Study-level background: In Merkel cell carcinoma patients, the study investigated CD8+ T cells specific for the Merkel cell polyomavirus KLL epitope. Across the study, one tumor sample was obtained as a frozen nodal tumor digest and one as a flash-frozen core biopsy of a metastasis. Patient treatments varied, were not standardized, and included chemotherapy, radiation and immunotherapies. Most of the whole-tumor samples were 25-micron curls sectioned from formalin-fixed, paraffin-embedded tissue blocks. Patients presented at varying disease stages and were followed for a median of 2.7 years, with a range of 1. TRB sequencing was performed on KLL-tetramer-sorted cells from blood or tumor-infiltrating lymphocytes in around 15 samples, as well as on about a dozen matched whole-tumor samples.

Regarding this clone: It lacks a known antigen. No base qualities exist here, and no much larger clone lies one base off it.

The library was made by the immunoSEQ multiplex PCR assay. Adaptive Biotechnologies (Seattle, WA) carried out genomic DNA extraction, TRB sequencing and normalization. Per the original workflow: Clonality was calculated as one minus the Shannon entropy of productive TRB sequences, normalized by log2 of unique productive sequences. To identify KLL-specific clonotypes in tumors, TCRbeta CDR3 amino acid sequences were matched against the sequences from the tetramer-sorted sample of each patient. The immuneACCESS repertoire file appears here via TCRdb, limited to in-frame rearrangements. These files lack a portion of the clones; in checked studies, under half of the deficit traces to unresolved V genes, and the cause of the others is not known. V, J and clone size derive from that table, while D and trimming were established from the DNA sequence. Recorded for this sample are 25,000 or so clones; about 90% of them occurred a single time. Of the sample, roughly 3% is held by the ten largest clones.

The germline ends are 7 bases apart after V is trimmed by 2 bases and J by 5 bases. The CDR3 runs 13 amino acids, cysteine and phenylalanine included. CDR3 DNA only is kept here, 39 bases in frame from base 1. In the germline V gene, CDR1 corresponds to MNHEY and CDR2 to SVGAGI. Beyond this particular receptor, the publication reports: Because only a single viral epitope was studied, T cells directed against other Merkel cell polyomavirus epitopes were not captured. KLL-specific TRB repertoires were found to be diverse and largely private, with only one public clonotype, shared by two patients, identified among several hundred unique sequences. More unique KLL-specific clonotypes in tumors (roughly 5-108 vs 0-3) was associated with a significant MCC-specific survival advantage (P = 0.0051). A higher fraction of KLL-specific T cells within tumors (about 1.8-20% versus about 0-0.15%) was associated with significantly better MCC-specific survival. One limitation of the study is the small sample size (n ≈ twelve patients).

Robust positive staining for Merkel cell polyomavirus Large T antigen was observed by immunohistochemistry in the tumors of all patients. About eleven Merkel cell carcinoma patients were included, each with robust KLL-tetramer+ populations (above 0.04% of CD8+ T cells) in blood and/or cultured TIL. Every patient was Caucasian, and patient ages had a median of approximately 60 years and ranged from roughly 45 to 85 years. For patients with unknown primaries who presented with nodal disease, or in cases where primary tissue was insufficient, lymph node tumors were analyzed. Input material: lymph node tissue. In this chain, TRBV6-5 is recombined with TRBJ2-1; no D gene is confidently identified. The receptor was isolated from a man between 45 and 60 years old with Merkel cell carcinoma. CDR3 protein: CASSYATNNEQFF. At the DNA level, the sequence is TGTGCCAGCAGTTACGCAACTAACAATGAGCAGTTCTTC.